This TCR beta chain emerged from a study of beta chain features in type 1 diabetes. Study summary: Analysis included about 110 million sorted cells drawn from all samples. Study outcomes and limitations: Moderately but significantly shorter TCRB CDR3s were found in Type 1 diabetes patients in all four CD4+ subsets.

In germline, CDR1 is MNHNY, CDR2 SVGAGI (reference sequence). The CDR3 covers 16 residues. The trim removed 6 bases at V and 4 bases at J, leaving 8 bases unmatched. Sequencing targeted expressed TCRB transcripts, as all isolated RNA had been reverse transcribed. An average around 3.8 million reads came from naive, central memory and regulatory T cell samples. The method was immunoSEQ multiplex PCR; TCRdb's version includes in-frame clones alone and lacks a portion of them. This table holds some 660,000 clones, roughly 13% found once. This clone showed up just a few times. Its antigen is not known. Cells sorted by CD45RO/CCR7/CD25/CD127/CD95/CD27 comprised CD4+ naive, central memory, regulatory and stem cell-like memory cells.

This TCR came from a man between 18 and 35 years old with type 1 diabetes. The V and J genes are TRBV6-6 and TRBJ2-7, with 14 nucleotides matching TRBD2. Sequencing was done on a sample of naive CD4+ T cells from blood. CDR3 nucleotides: TGTGCCAGCAGGAACACCGGGACTAGCGGGAGATACGAGCAGTACTTC. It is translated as CASRNTGTSGRYEQYF.